These T cell receptor beta chains were read from a single sample in a study of T cells expressing NK-cell markers. TCRdb re-called the 5' RACE reads and gives one entry per CDR3 protein, without DNA. The listing records 250,000 or so distinct CDR3 sequences. Material for sequencing was blood T cells: a sorted CD56 or NKG2C T cell subset, CD4+ or CD8+ T cells, or bulk PBMC T cells (not recorded which). The receptors were sampled from a woman between 18 and 69 years old in good health. Each CDR3 is given with its conserved first and last residue.

V gene	J gene	CDR3 protein
TRBV5-1	TRBJ2-7	CASSLGGGKYEQYF
TRBV12-3/TRBV12-4	TRBJ2-2	CASSFTRKNTGELFF
TRBV5-1	TRBJ1-1	CASRRTVENTEAFF
TRBV3-1	TRBJ2-3	CASSASGGARSTDTQYF
TRBV10-3	TRBJ2-3	CAISDYGTSGGADTQYF
TRBV7-2	TRBJ1-4	CASSLDVTGAEKLFF
TRBV19	TRBJ2-7	CASSYGPYEQYF
TRBV5-5	TRBJ2-1	CASSLRLGQGNEQFF
TRBV20-1	TRBJ1-4	CSAPSQTIKDEKLFF
TRBV7-2	TRBJ2-3	CASSPTTSPDTQYF
TRBV5-1	TRBJ2-2	CASSLQGANTGELFF
TRBV20-1	TRBJ1-6	CSASPRTGQNSPLHF
TRBV4-3	TRBJ1-1	CASSQGLAPSTEAFF
TRBV13	TRBJ1-6	CASSFFGNSPLHF
TRBV30	TRBJ2-6	CAWSKGSGANVLTF
TRBV6-1	TRBJ2-7	CASRLATGYYEQYF
TRBV21-1	TRBJ2-5	CASTHGDWQGTQYF
TRBV7-2	TRBJ2-7	CASSPGVRGQSSYEQYF
TRBV9	TRBJ1-5	CASSVTQGRRQPQHF
TRBV10-2	TRBJ2-1	CASSYSGHNEQFF
TRBV12-3/TRBV12-4	TRBJ1-5	CASSLGQGQRRNQPQHF
TRBV20-1	TRBJ2-1	CSARDRTSGSYNEQFF
TRBV3-1	TRBJ2-1	CASGTVGEQFF
TRBV7-2	TRBJ2-1	CASSLGLAAYNEQFF
TRBV9	TRBJ2-1	CASSVEVGGNEQFF
TRBV20-1	TRBJ2-4	CSARDGREQNIQYF
TRBV20-1	TRBJ2-3	CSARIAGGSTNTQYF
TRBV5-1	TRBJ2-5	CASSLEGVETQYF
TRBV28	TRBJ1-5	CASSSYRGDQPQHF
TRBV20-1	TRBJ2-1	CSARRQGARNEQFF
TRBV20-1	TRBJ2-5	CSAPWGAQETQYF
TRBV6-5	TRBJ1-2	CASSYGDRGRGYGYTF
TRBV20-1	TRBJ2-2	CSATRTGELFF
TRBV19	TRBJ1-5	CASSMPENQPQHF
TRBV12-3/TRBV12-4	TRBJ1-6	CASSLRTVGVLHF
TRBV20-1	TRBJ2-7	CSAHRTSAYEQYF
TRBV3-1	TRBJ2-7	CASSQDVRSPEQYF
TRBV5-5	TRBJ2-5	CASTKTGLETQYF
TRBV7-2	TRBJ2-3	CASSLGLAGGVDTQYF
TRBV5-1	TRBJ2-1	CASRSLAGSFGEQFF
TRBV20-1	TRBJ1-5	CSASVGGGNQPQHF
TRBV5-5	TRBJ2-7	CASSFSSWGRLTSYEQYF
TRBV7-9	TRBJ1-1	CASSSRTGENTEAFF
TRBV7-2	TRBJ2-7	CASIKHRDSYEQYF
TRBV20-1	TRBJ2-1	CSARTSGRFYNEQFF
TRBV7-9	TRBJ2-7	CASNGGGGSSYEQYF
TRBV4-3	TRBJ1-4	CASSQVTGDAEKLFF
TRBV27	TRBJ2-1	CASSVLAGNEQFF
TRBV20-1	TRBJ1-5	CSAWGGGGNQPQHF
TRBV14	TRBJ2-3	CASSQGEYGADTQYF
TRBV29-1	TRBJ2-5	CSVPSPTGSQETQYF
TRBV27	TRBJ2-4	CASSLLPGENIQYF
TRBV10-3	TRBJ2-3	CAISGGRDGDTQYF
TRBV20-1	TRBJ1-5	CSARRGRNQPQHF
TRBV29-1	TRBJ1-1	CSVTSGGEAFF
TRBV20-1	TRBJ2-1	CSARDLRTSVVNEQFF
TRBV20-1	TRBJ2-7	CSALSGQLSSYEQYF